The 27 T cell receptor beta chains in this list originate from one sample, sequenced in a study of T-cell reconstitution after alpha-beta-depleted transplantation in children. Preparing the TCRbeta library involved the use of unique molecular identifiers. MiXCR was run by TCRdb on the PCR reads, yielding one entry per CDR3 protein. The sample yields some 600,000 distinct CDR3 sequences, roughly 17% seen once. The source was PBMCs from the stem cell graft donor, collected from the stem cell graft. These receptors were collected from a human donor who donated a stem cell graft to a child with acute myeloid leukemia.

In this sample, this clonotype turned up a few times. The chain has TRBV5-1 and TRBJ2-1; weak D call: TRBD1 (6 bases). V was clipped by 4 bases and J by 11 bases, with 13 bases between them. The CDR3 has 12 amino acids. CDR1 is SGHRS and CDR2 is YFSETQ in the germline V gene. CDR3 in DNA: TGCGCCAGCAGCAGGGAAGGACAGAAGCAGTTCTTC. It encodes CASSREGQKQFF. Combining the CDR3 with reference TRBV5-1 and TRBJ2-1 gives the whole variable domain KAGVTQTPRYLIKTRGQQVTLSCSPISGHRSVSWYQQTPGQGLQFLFEYFSETQRNKGNFPGRFSGRQFSNSRSEMNVSTLELGDSALYLCASSREGQKQFFGPGTRLTVL.

This clonotype occurred many times. The rearrangement joins TRBV20-1 to TRBJ1-6, with 9 bases lining up with TRBD1. Germline V gene sequence: CDR1 DFQATT, CDR2 SNEGSKA (reference sequence). This CDR3 region has 19 residues. Trimming at V came to 1 base and at J to 2 bases, leaving 12 bases not matched to a gene. The CDR3 spells CSARAADRGINPYNSPLHF. DNA for the CDR3: TGCAGTGCTAGAGCCGCGGACAGGGGAATAAACCCCTATAATTCACCCCTCCACTTT.

The genes are TRBV4-3 and TRBJ1-2; D not resolved. The germline V gene encodes CDR1 LGHNA and CDR2 YSLEER. This CDR3 has 16 residues. V lost 0 bases and J lost 3, with 14 bases in between. The CDR3: CASSQDLGREDYGYTF. The CDR3 DNA reads TGCGCCAGCAGCCAAGATTTAGGGAGAGAGGACTATGGCTACACCTTC.

This clonotype has a count of ten or more. The genes are TRBV5-6 and TRBJ1-1; 8 nucleotides line up with TRBD1. The germline CDR1 and CDR2 sequences are SGHDT and YYEEEE. V shed 1 base and J 5 bases; nucleotides not matched to a gene: 7. The CDR3 is 15 amino acids. The CDR3 here is CASSLNQGARTEAFF. In nucleotides, the CDR3 is TGTGCCAGCAGCTTGAATCAGGGGGCGCGGACTGAAGCTTTCTTT.

This chain connects TRBV23-1 to TRBJ2-1; D call uncertain. TRBV23-1 is an ORF for which the function is uncertain. Trimming took 9 bases from V and 8 from J, leaving 14 bases between them. CDR3 length: 12 residues. The CDR3 loop is CARAFGPHEQFF. In DNA form, the CDR3 reads TGCGCCAGGGCCTTTGGGCCCCATGAGCAGTTCTTC.

The CDR3 loop is CSARGTGQYGYTF. CDR3 DNA: TGCAGTGCTAGAGGGACAGGGCAGTATGGCTACACCTTC. The gene calls are TRBV20-1 and TRBJ1-2; 8 nucleotides agree with TRBD1. Losses at the gene ends were 1 base for V and 5 bases for J; bases not matched to a gene: 3. The V gene's germline CDR1 is DFQATT and CDR2 SNEGSKA (reference sequence). The CDR3 length is 13 residues.

This clonotype was observed many times. The CDR3 here is CSAPSITSGETQYF. The DNA of the CDR3 is TGCAGTGCCCCTAGTATAACTAGCGGAGAGACCCAGTACTTC. The chain carries TRBV20-1 and TRBJ2-5; 8 bases align to TRBD2. The CDR3 sequence is 14 residues long. J was trimmed by 4 bases and V by 6 bases; bases with no gene match: 10. Germline lookup yields CDR1 DFQATT and CDR2 SNEGSKA (reference sequence).

This chain uses TRBV28 with TRBJ2-1; 8 nucleotides line up with TRBD2. This CDR3 contains 15 residues. V lost 0 bases to trimming and J lost 6 bases; unmatched junction nucleotides: 4. The germline V gene encodes CDR1 MDHEN and CDR2 SYDVKM. CDR3 nucleotide sequence: TGTGCCAGCAGTTTATGGAGCGGGGGACGCAATGAGCAGTTCTTC. Translated, it gives CASSLWSGGRNEQFF.

This clonotype was seen a handful of times. Given a much more abundant clone one base away, this may be a read error. In DNA, the CDR3 is TGCAGTGCTCACCCGGGACAGTATAATTCACCCCTCCACTTT. Protein: CSAHPGQYNSPLHF. The rearrangement joins TRBV20-1 to TRBJ1-6; TRBD1 matches at 7 bases. Germline CDR1 DFQATT, CDR2 SNEGSKA (reference sequence). The CDR3 extends over 14 amino acids. The V gene end was trimmed by 5 bases and the J gene end by 4 bases; junction bases not matched to a gene: 5.

Points on this clonotype: An end of the junction differs from the germline gene, which may be a read error. The chain combines TRBV4-3 with TRBJ2-7, with D possibly matching TRBD1 (6 bases). The CDR3 spans 17 residues. CDR1 is LGHNA, CDR2 YSLEER, per germline. CDR3: CASSQGGGLRLPYDQYF. The CDR3, as DNA: TGCGCCAGCAGCCAAGGAGGGGGTCTCAGACTTCCCTACGACCAGTACTTC.

V and J are TRBV11-2 and TRBJ2-2; tentatively, D is TRBD1 (6 bases). CDR1 is SGHAT, CDR2 FQNNGV, per germline. V lost 7 bases and J lost 5, with 11 bases in between. There are 13 residues in the CDR3. This CDR3 reads CASNGQFTGELFF. The CDR3 DNA reads TGTGCCAGCAACGGACAGTTTACCGGGGAGCTGTTTTTT.

As concerns this clonotype: A much larger clone sits a single nucleotide away, making a read error possible. V usage is TRBV20-1 and J usage is TRBJ2-2; tentatively, D is TRBD2 (6 bases). There are 15 residues in the CDR3. Germline-derived CDR1 and CDR2 are DFQATT and SNEGSKA (reference sequence). Trimming took 3 bases from V and 4 from J, leaving 15 bases between them. CDR3 amino acids: CSASMGQGGTGELFF. The CDR3 DNA reads as TGCAGTGCTAGCATGGGTCAGGGAGGCACCGGGGAGCTGTTTTTT.

This clonotype was counted ten times or more. V and J are TRBV20-1 and TRBJ1-5; D is ambiguous. This CDR3 region has 16 residues. CDR1 is DFQATT and CDR2 is SNEGSKA in the germline V gene (reference sequence). V shed 6 bases and J shed 5 bases, with 23 bases lying between them. In nucleotides, the CDR3 is TGCAGTGCCAAAATGACTCGGACCAATATTTATCAGCCCCAGCATTTT. Translating it yields CSAKMTRTNIYQPQHF.

The rearrangement links TRBV14 to TRBJ2-1, with a possible D match to TRBD1 (6 bases). This CDR3 spans 16 amino acids. CDR1 is SGHDN and CDR2 is FVKESK in the germline V gene. Trimming shortened V by 8 bases and J by 3 bases, and 20 bases separated the two germline ends. CDR3 residues: CASSHRDITYYNEQFF. For the CDR3, the DNA is TGTGCCAGCTCACACCGGGACATAACATACTACAATGAGCAGTTCTTC.

This chain joins TRBV6-2 or TRBV6-3 and TRBJ2-6; 9 bases line up with TRBD1. The CDR3 consists of 20 residues. The germline CDR1 and CDR2 sequences are MNHEY and SVGEGT. V lost 9 bases and J lost 0; bases outside the gene matches: 18. The CDR3 region has the DNA TGTGCCAGTAACGCGATTATATATGGGACAGGGAGCTCTGGGGCCAACGTCCTGACTTTC. This gives the protein CASNAIIYGTGSSGANVLTF.

This clonotype was recorded at least ten times. The chain couples TRBV4-3 to TRBJ2-2, with D hard to call. The CDR3 totals 13 residues. V was trimmed by 0 bases and J by 7 bases, leaving 6 bases between them. CDR1 is LGHNA, CDR2 YSLEER, per germline. The CDR3 bases are TGCGCCAGCAGCCAAGATGTACGCGGGGAGCTGTTTTTT. The encoded protein is CASSQDVRGELFF.

This clonotype showed up just a few times. The gene calls are TRBV5-1 and TRBJ2-1; D gene ambiguous. The germline V gene has CDR1 SGHRS and CDR2 YFSETQ. The CDR3 length is 15 residues. The ends were cut back, 4 bases at V and 0 bases at J, with 11 bases in the middle. This CDR3 is CASSPRNSSYNEQFF. CDR3 DNA sequence: TGCGCCAGCAGCCCGAGGAATAGCTCCTACAATGAGCAGTTCTTC.

This clonotype was counted many times. The J gene is TRBJ2-1, the V gene TRBV20-1; 8 bases line up with TRBD2. Germline values: CDR1 DFQATT, CDR2 SNEGSKA (reference sequence). The CDR3 extends over 16 amino acids. The junction had 7 bases not matched to a gene; V was cut back by 1 base and J by 2 bases. Here the CDR3 reads CSARVGRGGTYNEQFF. The CDR3 DNA follows: TGCAGTGCTAGAGTTGGACGGGGGGGCACCTACAATGAGCAGTTCTTC.

In its sample, this clonotype was seen many times. V is TRBV20-1 and J is TRBJ2-7, with TRBD2 as a possible D gene (6 bases). Trimming removed 6 bases at V and 6 bases at J, with 12 bases between. Germline V gives CDR1 DFQATT, CDR2 SNEGSKA (reference sequence). This CDR3 is built from 11 residues. This chain's CDR3 is CSAPSGVEQYF. CDR3 bases: TGCAGTGCCCCCTCGGGGGTCGAGCAGTACTTC.

CDR3 in DNA: TGTGCCACCAGCAGAGGGACCTGGGGGAATCAGCCCCAGCATTTT. Amino acid sequence: CATSRGTWGNQPQHF. This chain joins TRBV15 and TRBJ1-5; D is possibly TRBD1 (5 bases). This CDR3 spans 15 amino acids. Germline CDR1 reads LNHNV; CDR2 reads YYDKDF (reference sequence). Deletions cut 1 base from V and 4 bases from J, with 11 bases between. The entire variable domain, with the rest obtained from reference TRBV15 and TRBJ1-5, is as follows: DAMVIQNPRYQVTQFGKPVTLSCSQTLNHNVMYWYQQKSSQAPKLLFHYYDKDFNNEADTPDNFQSRRPNTSFCFLDIRSPGLGDTAMYLCATSRGTWGNQPQHFGDGTRLSIL.

The chain joins TRBV7-2 to TRBJ2-3; D perhaps matches TRBD2 (6 bases). The CDR3 contains 13 residues. V lost 1 base and J 7 bases, leaving 9 bases between the germline ends. Germline V gene lookup returns CDR1 SGHTA and CDR2 FQGNSA. The CDR3 here is CASSLGAGNTQYF. The CDR3 coding sequence is TGTGCCAGCAGCTTAGGGGCGGGGAATACGCAGTATTTT.

This clonotype has ten or more counts. This chain connects TRBV6-1 to TRBJ2-1; perhaps TRBD2 as D (7 bases). In germline, CDR1 is MNHNS, CDR2 SASEGT. CDR3 size: 15 residues. The ends were cut back, 5 bases at V and 5 bases at J, with 16 bases in the middle. The chain's CDR3 is CASSPGEGGNNEQFF. Here the CDR3 DNA reads TGTGCCAGCAGTCCGGGGGAGGGGGGCAACAATGAGCAGTTCTTC.

J is TRBJ2-1 and V is TRBV7-9; a weak D match, TRBD2 (6 bases). Trimming cost V 3 bases and J 8 bases, with 20 bases left between them. The CDR3 consists of 16 residues. Germline V gives CDR1 SEHNR, CDR2 FQNEAQ (reference sequence). The CDR3 loop is CASSFITGAGRYEQFF. CDR3 in DNA: TGTGCCAGCAGCTTTATAACGGGAGCTGGAAGATATGAGCAGTTCTTC.

This clonotype was seen many times. J is TRBJ2-3 and V is TRBV20-1; 11 bases map to TRBD2. The V gene end was trimmed by 6 bases and the J gene end by 1 base; junction bases not matched to a gene: 15. The CDR3 is 18 residues long. Germline V gene sequence: CDR1 DFQATT, CDR2 SNEGSKA (reference sequence). The CDR3 loop is CSAAAMSSGGLGTDTQYF. In DNA form, the CDR3 reads TGCAGTGCCGCCGCGATGTCTAGCGGGGGGCTGGGCACAGATACGCAGTATTTT.

The chain recombines TRBV20-1 with TRBJ2-1; 11 nucleotides align to TRBD2. Losses at the gene ends were 5 bases for V and 7 bases for J; bases not matched to a gene: 10. The CDR3 totals 15 residues. Germline V gene sequence: CDR1 DFQATT, CDR2 SNEGSKA (reference sequence). CDR3: CSAFPPSGGINEQFF. For the CDR3, the DNA is TGCAGTGCTTTTCCCCCTAGCGGGGGGATAAATGAGCAGTTCTTC.

This clonotype was observed many times. The chain recombines TRBV20-1 with TRBJ2-3, with unresolved D. Per germline, CDR1 DFQATT and CDR2 SNEGSKA (reference sequence). CDR3 length: 14 amino acids. V was shortened by 3 bases and J by 4 bases, with 14 bases between the two germline ends. This CDR3 is CSARGLVMADTQYF. CDR3 DNA sequence: TGCAGTGCTAGGGGCCTGGTGATGGCAGATACGCAGTATTTT.

This clonotype was counted ten times or more. The gene calls are TRBV2 and TRBJ2-1; tentative D call: TRBD1 (6 bases). CDR3 size: 12 residues. Deletions cut 3 bases from V and 8 bases from J, with 8 bases between. CDR1 is SNHLY and CDR2 is FYNNEI in the germline V gene. The CDR3 DNA follows: TGTGCCAGCAGTGACAGGGGCTATGAGCAGTTCTTC. This gives the protein CASSDRGYEQFF.